These 30 T cell receptor beta chains were all obtained from the same sample, sequenced in a study of shared clonotypes between healthy human individuals. Profiling relied on immunoSEQ multiplex PCR, and the TCRdb table lists in-frame clones only, not all of them. The repertoire includes fewer than 700,000 clones, around 78% of them detected once, and 9.5% to 15% sits in the top ten. Specimen: PBMCs. The receptor set was obtained from a woman between 40 and 55 years old in good health. Some clones in this sample may be carry-over from other donors' samples.

This sequence joins TRBV7-2 and TRBJ2-5; 7 bases map to TRBD1. CDR1 SGHTA and CDR2 FQGNSA come from the germline V gene. The CDR3 has 15 residues. Unmatched junction bases numbered 7, after V lost 4 bases and J lost 2 bases. In DNA, the CDR3 is TGTGCCAGCAGCTCCTCGGGACAGAGACAAGAGACCCAGTACTTC. Its translation is CASSSSGQRQETQYF.

J is TRBJ2-5 and V is TRBV7-2; possible D gene TRBD2, 5 bases. Trimming removed 1 base at V and 5 bases at J, with 11 bases between. CDR3 length: 14 amino acids. Per the germline V gene, CDR1 is SGHTA and CDR2 is FQGNSA. CDR3 loop: CASSLEEAWETQYF. As DNA, the CDR3 is TGTGCCAGCAGCTTAGAGGAGGCGTGGGAGACCCAGTACTTC.

This clone was counted many times. The chain carries TRBV7-3 and TRBJ2-5; D not certain. The CDR3 loop spans 13 amino acids. The germline V gene encodes CDR1 SGHTA and CDR2 FQGTGA. V lost 4 bases to trimming and J lost 5 bases, with 11 bases between them. In nucleotides, the CDR3 is TGTGCCAGCAGCTCTTCCCTTGGGGAGACCCAGTACTTC. Translating it yields CASSSSLGETQYF.

The V and J genes are TRBV11-2 and TRBJ2-7, with TRBD1 identical over 10 bases. Germline V gives CDR1 SGHAT, CDR2 FQNNGV. This CDR3 spans 15 amino acids. Trimming took 3 bases from V and 5 from J; bases not matched to a gene: 7. The CDR3 reads CASSLTGTGVNEQYF. The CDR3 bases are TGTGCCAGCAGCTTGACAGGGACAGGGGTGAACGAGCAGTACTTC.

The V call is TRBV10-3, the J call TRBJ2-1; 7 bases match TRBD1. Losses at the gene ends were 6 bases for V and 3 bases for J; bases not matched to a gene: 5. Germline V gene data show CDR1 as ENHRY and CDR2 as SYGVKD. The CDR3 is made up of 14 amino acids. The CDR3 DNA is TGTGCCATCAGACGACAGGGAAGCTACAATGAGCAGTTCTTC. Translation: CAIRRQGSYNEQFF.

The chain combines TRBV5-4 with TRBJ2-5; 8 nucleotides align to TRBD1. Gene TRBJ2-7 matches the end of the DNA better, so the J call may be wrong. The CDR3 contains 14 residues. CDR1 SGHNT and CDR2 YYREEE come from the germline V gene (reference sequence). CDR3 amino acids: CASSSGQGVDEQYF. Written as DNA, the CDR3 is TGTGCCAGCAGCTCCGGACAGGGAGTGGACGAGCAGTACTTC.

The rearrangement uses TRBV28 and TRBJ2-3; D could derive from TRBD1 or TRBD2 (5 bases each). CDR1 and CDR2 (germline): MDHEN, SYDVKM. The V gene lost 5 bases and the J gene lost 7 bases, with 16 bases spanning the gap. This CDR3 comprises 14 residues. The CDR3 nucleotides are TGTGCCAGCAGTCCGGGGACCCCCCCCAATACGCAGTATTTT. It codes for CASSPGTPPNTQYF. The full variable domain, with the rest looked up from reference TRBV28 and TRBJ2-3, is DVKVTQSSRYLVKRTGEKVFLECVQDMDHENMFWYRQDPGLGLRLIYFSYDVKMKEKGDIPEGYSVSREKKERFSLILESASTNQTSMYLCASSPGTPPNTQYFGPGTRLTVL.

This clone showed up just a few times. The chain couples TRBV7-2 to TRBJ2-2; no firm D call. The CDR3 extends over 15 amino acids. Germline V gene sequence: CDR1 SGHTA, CDR2 FQGNSA. V was shortened by 0 bases and J by 1 base, with 6 bases between the two germline ends. DNA for the CDR3: TGTGCCAGCAGCTTAGCGGCCGGGAACACCGGGGAGCTGTTTTTT. Translating it yields CASSLAAGNTGELFF.

With respect to this clone: Distinct nucleotide sequences in the sample also encode this CDR3. This rearrangement joins TRBV2 to TRBJ1-3; the D is unclear. CDR1 is SNHLY and CDR2 is FYNNEI in the germline V gene. The CDR3 covers 11 residues. Trimming left V 4 bases short and J 4 bases short, with 2 bases between. CDR3 nucleotide sequence: TGTGCCAGCAGTGTAGGAAACACCATATATTTT. It specifies CASSVGNTIYF. Variable domain in full (rest from reference TRBV2 and TRBJ1-3): EPEVTQTPSHQVTQMGQEVILRCVPISNHLYFYWYRQILGQKVEFLVSFYNNEISEKSEIFDDQFSVERPDGSNFTLKIRSTKLEDSAMYFCASSVGNTIYFGEGSWLTVV.

This clone was detected only once. The chain uses TRBV28 and TRBJ2-1, with D unresolved. The CDR3 spans 16 residues. The V end was cut by 5 bases, the J end by 6 bases, with 20 bases between. Germline V lookup: CDR1 MDHEN, CDR2 SYDVKM. This CDR3 reads CASSLPGLSVGNEQFF. As DNA, the CDR3 is TGTGCCAGCAGTCTTCCGGGTCTCTCTGTAGGCAATGAGCAGTTCTTC.

Comments on this clone: Given a far larger clone just one base away, this is likely a sequencing read error. The CDR3 DNA reads TGTGCCTGGAGTGTACGGCGGGAGGGCTTATACGAGCAGTACTTC. As protein: CAWSVRREGLYEQYF. The rearrangement links TRBV30 to TRBJ2-7, with TRBD2 identical over 9 bases. Looked up from germline, CDR1 is GTSNPN and CDR2 is SVGIG (reference sequence). J was trimmed by 4 bases and V by 0 bases; bases with no gene match: 7. The CDR3 sequence is 15 residues long.

V is TRBV5-1 and J is TRBJ2-3; possibly TRBD1 or TRBD2 for D (5 bases each). V was clipped by 0 bases and J by 0 bases, with 11 bases between them. CDR1 is SGHRS, CDR2 YFSETQ, per germline. The CDR3 totals 16 residues. CDR3 in amino acids: CASSLDGDPSTDTQYF. As DNA, the CDR3 is TGCGCCAGCAGCTTGGATGGGGACCCCAGCACAGATACGCAGTATTTT. Together with reference TRBV5-1 and TRBJ2-3, the CDR3 gives the full variable domain: KAGVTQTPRYLIKTRGQQVTLSCSPISGHRSVSWYQQTPGQGLQFLFEYFSETQRNKGNFPGRFSGRQFSNSRSEMNVSTLELGDSALYLCASSLDGDPSTDTQYFGPGTRLTVL.

The rearrangement joins TRBV11-3 to TRBJ2-3; D is possibly TRBD2 (5 bases). Trimming stripped 11 bases from V and 0 bases from J, with 15 bases between. The CDR3 covers 14 residues. The germline CDR1 and CDR2 sequences are SGHNT and YENEEA. The DNA for the CDR3 is TGTGCCTCTAGCAGGACGGCTAGCACAGATACGCAGTATTTT. The encoded protein is CASSRTASTDTQYF.

The chain couples TRBV29-1 to TRBJ2-3, with TRBD2 identical over 8 bases. The V gene end was trimmed by 1 base and the J gene end by 9 bases; junction bases not matched to a gene: 12. This CDR3 has 15 amino acids. Germline V CDR1 and CDR2: SQVTM, ANQGSEA. CDR3 sequence reads: CSVEGKAGERGTQYF. In nucleotides, the CDR3 is TGCAGCGTTGAAGGTAAAGCGGGAGAGCGGGGGACGCAGTATTTT.

The chain links TRBV28 to TRBJ2-5; TRBD1 matches at 8 bases. Germline V gene data show CDR1 as MDHEN and CDR2 as SYDVKM. This CDR3 comprises 14 residues. The J segment lost 7 bases and the V segment lost 5 bases, leaving 9 bases of the junction unmatched. CDR3 bases: TGTGCCAGCAGTCCCGGGACAGGAGTAGGGACCCAGTACTTC. It encodes CASSPGTGVGTQYF. The complete variable domain, with remaining parts taken from reference TRBV28 and TRBJ2-5, reads DVKVTQSSRYLVKRTGEKVFLECVQDMDHENMFWYRQDPGLGLRLIYFSYDVKMKEKGDIPEGYSVSREKKERFSLILESASTNQTSMYLCASSPGTGVGTQYFGPGTRLLVL.

The rearrangement uses TRBV7-7 and TRBJ2-3; D perhaps matches TRBD2 (5 bases). Germline V gene sequence: CDR1 SSHAT, CDR2 FNYEAQ (reference sequence). Trimming cost V 5 bases and J 6 bases, with 18 bases left between them. The CDR3 spans 15 residues. In DNA, the CDR3 is TGTGCCAGCAGCCCTCGACTGGGAGTCGGGGATACGCAGTATTTT. Residues: CASSPRLGVGDTQYF.

The chain joins TRBV7-2 to TRBJ2-2, with D perhaps matching TRBD2 (6 bases). Germline CDR1 and CDR2: SGHTA and FQGNSA. V shed 0 bases and J shed 2 bases, with 13 bases lying between them. The CDR3 sequence is 17 residues long. DNA of the CDR3: TGTGCCAGCAGCTTAGCGCGGGGTCGGAGAAACACCGGGGAGCTGTTTTTT. Residues: CASSLARGRRNTGELFF.

The CDR3 protein is CASSQAGKLGGYTF. In DNA form, the CDR3 reads TGTGCCAGCAGCCAAGCCGGGAAATTGGGTGGCTACACCTTC. V usage is TRBV6-6 and J usage is TRBJ1-2; D is undetermined. Germline CDR1 MNHNY, CDR2 SVGAGI (reference sequence). This CDR3 is built from 14 residues. The germline V and J ends were trimmed by 6 bases and 7 bases, with 18 bases remaining between them.

The table lists this clone with a few counts. A read error may be the cause here, since a much bigger clone is one base away. The chain is built from TRBV4-1 and TRBJ1-2; possible D gene TRBD1, 6 bases. Per the germline V gene, CDR1 is MGHRA and CDR2 is YSYEKL. This CDR3 contains 14 residues. V lost 3 bases, J lost 2 bases, and 10 bases lay in between. The CDR3 DNA reads TGCGCCAGCAGCCACGGACAGATGAACTATGGCTACACCTTC. As protein: CASSHGQMNYGYTF.

The genes are TRBV5-1 and TRBJ2-2; perhaps TRBD2 as D (6 bases). Trimming took 1 base from V and 3 from J, leaving 10 bases between them. The germline gives CDR1 SGHRS, CDR2 YFSETQ. The CDR3 has 15 residues. CDR3 amino acids: CASSLRGGDTGELFF. CDR3 nucleotides: TGCGCCAGCAGCTTGCGGGGCGGGGACACCGGGGAGCTGTTTTTT.

The chain has TRBV4-3 and TRBJ2-1; D ambiguous. Germline V CDR1 and CDR2: LGHNA, YSLEER. This CDR3 has 17 residues. With 0 bases removed from V and 2 bases from J, the gap between germline ends came to 14 bases. The DNA for the CDR3 is TGCGCCAGCAGCCAAGATATAGGAGAGGTGGCCTACAATGAGCAGTTCTTC. Protein sequence: CASSQDIGEVAYNEQFF.

This clone came up once. This chain connects TRBV6-1 to TRBJ2-7; 10 nucleotides match TRBD2. The CDR3 has 17 residues. J was trimmed by 0 bases and V by 2 bases; bases with no gene match: 7. Germline loops: CDR1 MNHNS, CDR2 SASEGT. DNA of the CDR3: TGTGCCAGCAGTGAACGGGCTAGCGGGAGTTTCTCCTACGAGCAGTACTTC. Translated, it gives CASSERASGSFSYEQYF.

This clone has more than one count but fewer than ten. V is TRBV7-8 and J is TRBJ1-1; D is possibly TRBD1 (5 bases). The CDR3 length is 13 residues. Germline V gene data show CDR1 as SGHVS and CDR2 as FQNEAQ. The V end was cut by 5 bases, the J end by 5 bases, with 12 bases between. The chain's CDR3 is CASSQYRGTEAFF. CDR3 in DNA: TGTGCCAGCAGCCAGTACCGGGGGACTGAAGCTTTCTTT.

The rearrangement links TRBV2 to TRBJ1-4; D may be TRBD1 (5 bases). The CDR3 is made up of 14 amino acids. In germline, CDR1 is SNHLY, CDR2 FYNNEI. V lost 8 bases to trimming and J lost 7 bases, with 17 bases between them. CDR3 residues: CASLGGTGREKLFF. The CDR3 nucleotides read TGTGCCAGCCTTGGAGGAACAGGACGTGAAAAACTGTTTTTT.

V gene TRBV28 combines with J gene TRBJ1-3; D possibly corresponds to TRBD1 (5 bases). This CDR3 has 16 residues. Germline CDR1 and CDR2: MDHEN and SYDVKM. Trimming removed 3 bases from V and 0 bases from J, with 12 bases in between. In DNA, the CDR3 is TGTGCCAGCAGTTTTTCACTAGGGGTCTCTGGAAACACCATATATTTT. Translating it yields CASSFSLGVSGNTIYF.

Comment on this clone: Other DNA sequences from this sample encode an identical CDR3 as well. This chain joins TRBV6-1 and TRBJ2-7, with D perhaps TRBD2 (5 bases). CDR1 is MNHNS and CDR2 is SASEGT in the germline V gene. CDR3 size: 15 residues. Trimming cost V 2 bases and J 0 bases, with 11 bases left between them. CDR3 nucleotide sequence: TGTGCCAGCAGTGAAAGGACGGGGAGCTCCTACGAGCAGTACTTC. Residues: CASSERTGSSYEQYF.

This clone is a singleton in its sample. The genes are TRBV19 and TRBJ2-1; the match to TRBD2 covers 7 bases. Germline trimming cut 6 bases from V and 8 bases from J; bases unmatched to any gene: 16. There are 16 residues in the CDR3. CDR1 LNHDA and CDR2 SQIVND come from the germline V gene (reference sequence). CDR3 amino acids: CASSPWGEGLGDEQFF. The CDR3 DNA reads as TGTGCCAGTAGCCCATGGGGGGAGGGCCTTGGGGATGAGCAGTTCTTC. The full variable domain, rest sourced from reference TRBV19 and TRBJ2-1, is DGGITQSPKYLFRKEGQNVTLSCEQNLNHDAMYWYRQDPGQGLRLIYYSQIVNDFQKGDIAEGYSVSREKKESFPLTVTSAQKNPTAFYLCASSPWGEGLGDEQFFGPGTRLTVL.

The rearrangement links TRBV29-1 to TRBJ1-4, with D uncertain. The CDR3 consists of 11 residues. Trimming pared 4 bases from V and 7 bases from J, leaving 7 bases between. Germline CDR1 reads SQVTM; CDR2 reads ANQGSEA. The CDR3 sequence: CSVVHFEKLFF. CDR3 in DNA: TGCAGCGTTGTCCACTTTGAAAAACTGTTTTTT.

The rearrangement joins TRBV5-1 to TRBJ2-3; possibly TRBD2 for D (6 bases). The V gene's germline CDR1 is SGHRS and CDR2 YFSETQ. CDR3 length: 15 residues. Trimming removed 2 bases from V and 1 base from J, with 11 bases in between. The DNA of the CDR3 is TGCGCCAGCAGCTTTTGGGGACTCCGCACAGATACGCAGTATTTT. It yields the protein CASSFWGLRTDTQYF.

This clone was counted only a few times. The chain couples TRBV19 to TRBJ1-4, with a tentative D call TRBD1 (5 bases). The CDR3 has 10 amino acids. Germline CDR1 is LNHDA and CDR2 is SQIVND (reference sequence). The germline V and J ends were trimmed by 9 bases and 13 bases, with 12 bases remaining between them. The CDR3 region is CASRGRRLFF. CDR3 nucleotides: TGTGCCAGCCGGGGGAGAAGACTGTTTTTT.